The rows below give T cell receptor beta chains drawn from one sample of a study of shared clonotypes between healthy human individuals. The repertoire was sequenced with immunoSEQ multiplex PCR; TCRdb's copy has only in-frame clones and lacks some. The table records more than 2 million clones, roughly 94% of them present only once. Source material: naive CD8+ T cells sorted from blood. Receptors originate from a man aged 18-30 years in good health. Each CDR3 is given with its conserved first and last residue. A D gene is named only where the DNA matches it firmly. Rows may omit the clone size; those that give it use once, few, many or a size class.

>.|TRBV19|once|TRBJ2-2
TGTGCCAGTAGTATGCCAGGGAACACCGGGGAGCTGTTTTTT
CASSMPGNTGELFF
>.|TRBV13|once|TRBJ2-3
TGTGCCAGCAGCTTAGCATACGGGGATACGCAGTATTTT
CASSLAYGDTQYF
>.|TRBV6-5|.|TRBJ1-1
TGTGCCAGCAGTTCCCCGGGTATGAACACTGAAGCTTTCTTT
CASSSPGMNTEAFF
>.|TRBV2|.|TRBJ2-7
TGTGCCAGCAGTGATGGTGACAATTACTACGAGCAGTACTTC
CASSDGDNYYEQYF
>.|TRBV7-6|once|TRBJ1-6
TGTGCCAGCAGCTTAGGGGGCAGCGGGGATTCACCCCTCCACTTT
CASSLGGSGDSPLHF
>.|TRBV27|.|TRBJ1-2
TGTGCCAGCAGTTCCCTTGAAGGATTTCTTGAGGACTATGGCTACACCTTC
CASSSLEGFLEDYGYTF
>.|TRBV7-8|.|TRBJ2-7
TGTGCCAGCTCCCACGGGGCCTACCTCTCCTACGAGCAGTACTTC
CASSHGAYLSYEQYF
>.|TRBV9|.|TRBJ1-6
TGTGCCAGCAGCGTATACTCACCCCTCCACTTT
CASSVYSPLHF
>.|TRBV4-3|.|TRBJ2-5
TGCGCCAGCAGCCAAGGGTTACAAGAGACCCAGTACTTC
CASSQGLQETQYF
>TRBD1|TRBV6-1|.|TRBJ1-1
TGTGCCAGCAGTGAAGGGGCCGACAGGGATACAGCTTTCTTT
CASSEGADRDTAFF
>.|TRBV7-9|.|TRBJ2-2
TGTGCCAGCAGCTCATCCAGGGGCCACTCCCCGAACACCGGGGAGCTGTTTTTT
CASSSSRGHSPNTGELFF
>TRBD2|TRBV7-8|.|TRBJ2-7
TGTGCCAGCAGCCGCACAGCGGGAGTGTACTACGAGCAGTACTTC
CASSRTAGVYYEQYF
>.|TRBV4-2|.|TRBJ2-2
TGTGCCAGCAGCCAAGGTCAAAACACCGGGGAGCTGTTTTTT
CASSQGQNTGELFF
>.|TRBV9|.|TRBJ2-7
TGTGCCAGCAGCGTCGTGGACGGTACCTACGAGCAGTACTTC
CASSVVDGTYEQYF